This record looks at one T cell receptor (beta chain) sequence and its context. V dropped 3 bases and J dropped 5 bases, with 7 bases sitting between them. The V gene's germline CDR1 is DFQATT and CDR2 SNEGSKA (reference sequence). The CDR3 spans 11 residues. One entry per CDR3 protein results from TCRdb running MiXCR on the 5' RACE reads. Here the sample spans around 140,000 distinct CDR3 sequences, 5% to 8% being singletons. The data are from a study of T cells after yellow fever vaccination. The V and J genes are TRBV20-1 and TRBJ2-5; D perhaps matches TRBD2 (6 bases). The source of this sequence is a man aged 30-40 years who received the YFV17D yellow fever vaccine. The specimen comprised CD4+ T cells sorted from PBMCs, sampled 10 days after the yellow fever booster vaccination. The CDR3 spells CSARGRETQYF. In nucleotides, the CDR3 is TGCAGTGCTAGGGGGAGGGAGACCCAGTACTTC.